This T cell receptor (beta chain) originates from a study of T-cell memory formation after mild COVID-19. CDR1 and CDR2 (germline): SGHRS, YFSETQ. The CDR3 runs 15 residues. Trimming removed 1 base at V and 8 bases at J, with 15 bases between. In this sample, this clonotype turned up a few times. TCRdb reprocessed the 5' RACE reads with MiXCR, giving one entry per CDR3 protein. The sample comprises about 180,000 distinct CDR3 sequences, about a sixth of which are singletons, and roughly 2.1% rests with the top ten. This sequence was found in an adult woman who had mild COVID-19 (a few samples of this study predate the infection). Cell type and time point are not known. The chain couples TRBV5-1 to TRBJ1-4, with TRBD1 as a possible D gene (6 bases). The sequenced sample was PBMCs or a T cell subset sorted from them (not recorded which). CDR3: CASSLYQGNEEKLFF. CDR3 coding DNA: TGCGCCAGCAGCTTGTATCAGGGGAACGAAGAAAAACTGTTTTTT. Looking up the rest from reference TRBV5-1 and TRBJ1-4 gives the full variable domain: KAGVTQTPRYLIKTRGQQVTLSCSPISGHRSVSWYQQTPGQGLQFLFEYFSETQRNKGNFPGRFSGRQFSNSRSEMNVSTLELGDSALYLCASSLYQGNEEKLFFGSGTQLSVL.